Presented here are 19 T cell receptor beta chains from one specimen sequenced in a study of beta chain features in type 1 diabetes. Reverse transcription of all isolated RNA meant that expressed TCRB transcripts were sequenced. Sequencing was performed with immunoSEQ multiplex PCR; in TCRdb, only in-frame clones are kept and a portion is missing. The profile covers around 280,000 clones, with about 8.5% appearing a single time and roughly 1% taken by the ten largest. Specimen: central memory CD4+ T cells from blood. These receptors all come from a woman aged 18-35 years in good health.

CDR3 DNA sequence: TGTGCCAGCAGCTTAGGGAGGGAGTACTATGGCTACACCTTC. It yields the protein CASSLGREYYGYTF. The chain combines TRBV7-8 with TRBJ1-2; D is undetermined. Trimming took off 1 base at V and 3 bases at J, with 9 bases between the two ends. CDR3 length equals 14 residues. Germline values: CDR1 SGHVS, CDR2 FQNEAQ.

This clone was observed a few times. The chain uses TRBV7-2 and TRBJ2-2; D ambiguous. Trimming took 0 bases from V and 1 from J, leaving 6 bases between them. Germline assignment: CDR1 SGHTA and CDR2 FQGNSA. This CDR3 spans 15 amino acids. The CDR3 reads CASSLALGNTGELFF. The DNA for the CDR3 is TGTGCCAGCAGCTTAGCCCTGGGGAACACCGGGGAGCTGTTTTTT.

This clone was counted only a few times. This CDR3 is also generated by other DNA sequences in the sample. The gene calls are TRBV5-1 and TRBJ2-5, with no clear D. Germline V gene data show CDR1 as SGHRS and CDR2 as YFSETQ. Trimming cost V 0 bases and J 1 base, with 7 bases left between them. The CDR3 loop spans 14 amino acids. CDR3 coding DNA: TGCGCCAGCAGCTTGGTGGGCAGCCAAGAGACCCAGTACTTC. This translates into CASSLVGSQETQYF.

In this sample, this clone turned up a few times. The chain recombines TRBV6-5 with TRBJ1-5; D is unresolved. This CDR3 is built from 15 residues. Germline V gives CDR1 MNHEY, CDR2 SVGAGI. V lost 6 bases to trimming and J lost 0 bases, with 12 bases between them. CDR3 nucleotides: TGTGCCAGCAGCCAAACACCGAATAGCAATCAGCCCCAGCATTTT. Translated, it gives CASSQTPNSNQPQHF.

J is TRBJ1-2 and V is TRBV6-6, with D perhaps matching TRBD1 (5 bases). Trimming removed 6 bases at V and 5 bases at J, with 13 bases between. Looked up from germline, CDR1 is MNHNY and CDR2 is SVGAGI (reference sequence). The CDR3 has 13 amino acids. The CDR3 region has the DNA TGTGCCAGCAGCGAACAGGATGGGTATGGCTACACCTTC. This codes for CASSEQDGYGYTF.

This clone appeared a few times. The rearrangement uses TRBV19 and TRBJ1-2; D gene uncertain. The length of the CDR3 is 16 residues. Germline CDR1 LNHDA, CDR2 SQIVND (reference sequence). V lost 7 bases, J lost 7 bases, and 25 bases lay in between. CDR3 sequence: CASTTNRPLGYSGYTF. The DNA for the CDR3 is TGTGCCAGTACTACCAACCGGCCACTGGGGTATTCTGGCTACACCTTC. Complete variable domain (other parts from reference TRBV19 and TRBJ1-2): DGGITQSPKYLFRKEGQNVTLSCEQNLNHDAMYWYRQDPGQGLRLIYYSQIVNDFQKGDIAEGYSVSREKKESFPLTVTSAQKNPTAFYLCASTTNRPLGYSGYTFGSGTRLTVV.

The DNA of the CDR3 is TGCAGCGTTGAAGAAGGGCCCTGGGATGGCTACACCTTC. Its translation is CSVEEGPWDGYTF. The chain has TRBV29-1 and TRBJ1-2; D uncertain. The germline CDR1 and CDR2 sequences are SQVTM and ANQGSEA. The CDR3 sequence is 13 residues long. Trimming took off 0 bases at V and 6 bases at J, with 11 bases between the two ends.

The table lists this clone with a few counts. The chain carries TRBV6-5 and TRBJ2-2; 7 nucleotides agree with TRBD1. The CDR3 consists of 15 residues. V dropped 8 bases and J dropped 4; count of bases not matched to a gene: 10. From germline, CDR1 is MNHEY and CDR2 SVGAGI. CDR3 DNA: TGTGCCAGCTGCCTCGGACAGGATTGCACCGGGGAGCTGTTTTTT. Amino acids: CASCLGQDCTGELFF.

This chain connects TRBV5-1 to TRBJ2-6, with a weak D call TRBD1 (6 bases). CDR3 length: 16 amino acids. V was pared by 2 bases and J by 1 base, with 10 bases between. Germline assignment: CDR1 SGHRS and CDR2 YFSETQ. The CDR3 region is CASSFGTPSGANVLTF. The DNA of the CDR3 is TGCGCCAGCAGCTTTGGGACACCGTCTGGGGCCAACGTCCTGACTTTC.

The chain has TRBV7-2 and TRBJ2-7, with 7 bases that match TRBD2. There are 12 residues in the CDR3. Germline assignment: CDR1 SGHTA and CDR2 FQGNSA. J lost 10 bases, V lost 8 bases, and 11 bases had no gene match. CDR3 bases: TGTGCCAGCGCGAGGGAGGGGAGCAACCAGTACTTC. Protein product: CASAREGSNQYF.

V and J are TRBV25-1 and TRBJ2-2, with a tentative D call TRBD1 (6 bases). The CDR3 contains 16 residues. CDR1 is MGHDK and CDR2 is SYGVNS in the germline V gene. Trimming pared 0 bases from V and 1 base from J, leaving 9 bases between. The CDR3 here is CASSEYSGVNTGELFF. In nucleotides, the CDR3 is TGTGCCAGCAGTGAATATTCAGGGGTGAACACCGGGGAGCTGTTTTTT.

This clone was detected many times. The rearrangement links TRBV11-2 to TRBJ2-1; D ambiguous. This CDR3 spans 15 amino acids. The V and J ends lost 5 bases and 0 bases respectively, with 11 bases between them. CDR1 is SGHAT and CDR2 is FQNNGV in the germline V gene. CDR3 loop: CASSQELLSYNEQFF. CDR3 coding DNA: TGTGCCAGCAGCCAGGAGTTACTCTCCTACAATGAGCAGTTCTTC.

This clone appeared a few times. The CDR3 sequence is CASRTRRRVTEAFF. CDR3 DNA: TGTGCCAGCCGAACCAGGAGGAGGGTAACTGAAGCTTTCTTT. The chain uses TRBV19 and TRBJ1-1; D ambiguous. This CDR3 is built from 14 residues. Deletions cut 9 bases from V and 5 bases from J, with 19 bases between. Germline V gene data show CDR1 as LNHDA and CDR2 as SQIVND (reference sequence).

The V gene is TRBV18, the J gene TRBJ1-4; possible D gene TRBD1, 5 bases. The CDR3 spans 15 residues. V was shortened by 6 bases and J by 4 bases, with 15 bases between the two germline ends. In germline, CDR1 is KGHSH, CDR2 LQKENI. CDR3 sequence: CASSPDSWGNEKLFF. The CDR3 DNA sequence: TGTGCCAGCTCCCCAGACAGCTGGGGTAATGAAAAACTGTTTTTT.

There are many counts of this clone. The chain employs TRBV18 and TRBJ2-3, with 8 bases fitting TRBD2. V lost 5 bases and J lost 5; bases outside the gene matches: 9. The CDR3 consists of 15 residues. Germline CDR1 reads KGHSH; CDR2 reads LQKENI. CDR3 nucleotide sequence: TGTGCCAGCTCATCTCGGGAGGGCCATAGAGATACGCAGTATTTT. Translation: CASSSREGHRDTQYF.

Concerning this clone: Different DNA sequences within this sample yield the same CDR3. This chain connects TRBV7-2 to TRBJ2-3; perhaps TRBD1 as D (5 bases). This CDR3 spans 15 amino acids. In germline, CDR1 is SGHTA, CDR2 FQGNSA. Trimming cost V 1 base and J 0 bases, with 8 bases left between them. The CDR3 sequence is CASSLDRRSTDTQYF. CDR3 DNA: TGTGCCAGCAGCTTAGACAGGAGAAGCACAGATACGCAGTATTTT.

This clone turned up a few times. The chain combines TRBV9 with TRBJ2-2; D possibly uses TRBD1 or TRBD2 (5 bases each). Germline V gene sequence: CDR1 SGDLS, CDR2 YYNGEE. V shed 4 bases and J shed 6 bases, with 16 bases lying between them. The length of the CDR3 is 15 residues. Here the CDR3 DNA reads TGTGCCAGCAGCCCAGGGACGGCCAAGGCCGGGGAGCTGTTTTTT. It encodes CASSPGTAKAGELFF.

The sample holds a few counts of this clone. This sequence joins TRBV30 and TRBJ1-2, with D maybe TRBD1 (5 bases). The CDR3 spans 12 residues. Germline CDR1 GTSNPN, CDR2 SVGIG (reference sequence). Between the trimmed V and J ends, which lost 3 bases and 8 bases, there was a span of 13 bases. The CDR3 DNA reads as TGTGCCTGGAGGCGGGGGAGAGGAGGCTACACCTTC. Translated, it gives CAWRRGRGGYTF.

The chain combines TRBV29-1 with TRBJ1-2; 7 bases agree with TRBD1. This CDR3 spans 13 amino acids. The V gene's germline CDR1 is SQVTM and CDR2 ANQGSEA. V was pared by 4 bases and J by 3 bases, with 5 bases of the junction left unmatched. Here the CDR3 reads CSVAGTADYGYTF. CDR3 nucleotides: TGCAGCGTTGCTGGGACAGCCGACTATGGCTACACCTTC.